Following are 21 T cell receptor beta chains from one sample sequenced in a study of OX40 agonist ivuxolimab in advanced cancers. Method: immunoSEQ multiplex PCR; TCRdb's copy keeps in-frame clones and lacks some. The table records 60,000 to 85,000 clones, 84% of them present only once. The input for sequencing was CD4+ or CD8+ T cells sorted from blood, taken in a trial of the OX40 agonist ivuxolimab. The origin of the receptors is an adult with an advanced solid tumor such as melanoma, head and neck, liver or kidney cancer.

The chain joins TRBV6-5 to TRBJ1-2; weak D call: TRBD1 (5 bases). This CDR3 region has 14 residues. The germline V gene has CDR1 MNHEY and CDR2 SVGAGI. V lost 5 bases, J lost 5 bases, and 15 bases lay in between. Here the CDR3 DNA reads TGTGCCAGCAGTAGGGGAGGGACGGGGTATGGCTACACCTTC. Protein: CASSRGGTGYGYTF.

The gene calls are TRBV27 and TRBJ2-1; D is perhaps TRBD2 (6 bases). This CDR3 spans 14 amino acids. Germline V CDR1 and CDR2: MNHEY, SMNVEV (reference sequence). V lost 1 base, J lost 7 bases, and 11 bases lay in between. CDR3 residues: CASSLLTSRNEQFF. The CDR3 DNA reads TGTGCCAGCAGTTTATTGACTAGTCGGAATGAGCAGTTCTTC.

V is TRBV11-3 and J is TRBJ2-3; 15 bases map to TRBD2. V trimming: 5 bases; J trimming: 2 bases; junction bases outside the gene matches: 5. This CDR3 region has 17 residues. Germline V CDR1 and CDR2: SGHNT, YENEEA. The CDR3 nucleotides read TGTGCCAGCAGCCCCTGGACTAGCGGGAGGGACACAGATACGCAGTATTTT. Translation: CASSPWTSGRDTDTQYF.

Here the CDR3 reads CASSLAGGTGELFF. The CDR3 DNA is TGTGCCAGCAGCTTGGCGGGGGGTACCGGGGAGCTGTTTTTT. V is TRBV5-4 and J is TRBJ2-2; 7 bases are a match to TRBD2. V gave up 0 bases and J gave up 5 bases; unmatched junction bases: 1. In germline, CDR1 is SGHNT, CDR2 YYREEE (reference sequence). CDR3 length equals 14 residues.

The rearrangement joins TRBV5-6 to TRBJ2-2; the match to TRBD1 covers 10 bases. Germline CDR1 SGHDT, CDR2 YYEEEE. V lost 2 bases, J lost 5 bases, and 3 bases stayed unmatched. CDR3 length: 15 residues. CDR3 nucleotides: TGTGCCAGCAGCTTTCGGGACAGGGGAACCGGGGAGCTGTTTTTT. The encoded protein is CASSFRDRGTGELFF. The full variable domain, in which reference TRBV5-6 and TRBJ2-2 provide the parts outside the CDR3, is DAGVTQSPTHLIKTRGQQVTLRCSPKSGHDTVSWYQQALGQGPQFIFQYYEEEERQRGNFPDRFSGHQFPNYSSELNVNALLLGDSALYLCASSFRDRGTGELFFGEGSRLTVL.

This clone was found a few times. This chain connects TRBV4-1 to TRBJ2-2; 7 bases match TRBD2. The CDR3 spans 17 residues. Germline values: CDR1 MGHRA, CDR2 YSYEKL. V shed 1 base and J 7 bases; nucleotides not matched to a gene: 12. The CDR3 loop reads CASSQGLFGLVRGELFF. CDR3 bases: TGCGCCAGCAGCCAAGGGCTCTTCGGACTAGTGCGCGGGGAGCTGTTTTTT.

V and J are TRBV5-5 and TRBJ2-7; TRBD1 aligns across 10 bases. Unmatched junction bases numbered 2, after V lost 7 bases and J lost 1 base. The germline gives CDR1 SGHKS, CDR2 YYEKEE (reference sequence). This CDR3 has 13 amino acids. The CDR3 loop is CASGTGDSYEQYF. The CDR3 DNA is TGTGCCAGCGGGACAGGGGATTCCTACGAGCAGTACTTC.

The V gene is TRBV9, the J gene TRBJ2-3, with D perhaps being TRBD1 or TRBD2 (5 bases each). The CDR3 is 18 amino acids. CDR1 is SGDLS, CDR2 YYNGEE, per germline. V shed 0 bases and J shed 2 bases, with 19 bases lying between them. CDR3 residues: CASSVGAGLGDLTDTQYF. The CDR3 DNA sequence: TGTGCCAGCAGCGTAGGGGCAGGGTTGGGGGATCTCACAGATACGCAGTATTTT.

This sequence joins TRBV18 and TRBJ2-1; D ambiguous. Germline V CDR1 and CDR2: KGHSH, LQKENI. The CDR3 runs 15 residues. Between the trimmed V and J ends, which lost 3 bases and 4 bases, there was a span of 13 bases. The CDR3 DNA is TGTGCCAGCTCACCCGGACGGCCCTCTTACAATGAGCAGTTCTTC. It encodes CASSPGRPSYNEQFF.

This sequence joins TRBV6-6 and TRBJ2-7; 9 bases align to TRBD1. The V segment lost 0 bases and the J segment 4 bases; nucleotides outside the gene matches: 4. The CDR3 is 15 amino acids. Germline values: CDR1 MNHNY, CDR2 SVGAGI (reference sequence). CDR3 sequence reads: CASSYSGTGLYEQYF. The CDR3 DNA reads TGTGCCAGCAGTTACTCGGGGACAGGGCTTTACGAGCAGTACTTC.

The chain joins TRBV2 to TRBJ2-7; D gene ambiguous. Germline V gene lookup returns CDR1 SNHLY and CDR2 FYNNEI. The CDR3 spans 13 residues. V was clipped by 1 base and J by 1 base, with 5 bases between them. The CDR3 region is CASSEDRSYEQYF. Written as DNA, the CDR3 is TGTGCCAGCAGTGAAGACAGATCCTACGAGCAGTACTTC. Supplemented by reference TRBV2 and TRBJ2-7, the full variable domain reads EPEVTQTPSHQVTQMGQEVILRCVPISNHLYFYWYRQILGQKVEFLVSFYNNEISEKSEIFDDQFSVERPDGSNFTLKIRSTKLEDSAMYFCASSEDRSYEQYFGPGTRLTVT.

The CDR3 coding sequence is TGTGCCAGCAGTTACCCCGGGGGGGGCCAAGAGACCCAGTACTTC. Translation: CASSYPGGGQETQYF. The chain combines TRBV6-5 with TRBJ2-5; the match to TRBD2 covers 8 bases. The V and J ends lost 2 bases and 1 base, in that order; junction bases with no gene match: 3. The CDR3 loop spans 15 amino acids. CDR1 is MNHEY, CDR2 SVGAGI, per germline.

Written as DNA, the CDR3 is TGTGCCTGGAGTGTGGGCGGGGTTTTGAACACTGAAGCTTTCTTT. It codes for CAWSVGGVLNTEAFF. J is TRBJ1-1 and V is TRBV30; D ambiguous. The CDR3 is made up of 15 amino acids. Germline assignment: CDR1 GTSNPN and CDR2 SVGIG (reference sequence). V was clipped by 0 bases and J by 0 bases, with 11 bases between them.

The chain is built from TRBV28 and TRBJ1-2; D not certain. The length of the CDR3 is 13 residues. Looked up from germline, CDR1 is MDHEN and CDR2 is SYDVKM. Between the trimmed V and J ends, which lost 3 bases and 1 base, there was a span of 6 bases. The CDR3 protein is CASSLAFNYGYTF. As DNA, the CDR3 is TGTGCCAGCAGTTTGGCCTTTAACTATGGCTACACCTTC.

This chain links TRBV5-4 with TRBJ2-5; tentatively, D is TRBD1 (8 bases). This CDR3 is 14 amino acids long. With 4 bases removed from V and 5 bases from J, the gap between germline ends came to 15 bases. Germline values: CDR1 SGHNT, CDR2 YYREEE (reference sequence). The CDR3 loop is CASSTDRGGETQYF. In DNA, the CDR3 is TGTGCCAGCAGCACAGACAGGGGAGGGGAGACCCAGTACTTC. Full variable domain (missing parts from reference TRBV5-4 and TRBJ2-5): ETGVTQSPTHLIKTRGQQVTLRCSSQSGHNTVSWYQQALGQGPQFIFQYYREEENGRGNFPPRFSGLQFPNYSSELNVNALELDDSALYLCASSTDRGGETQYFGPGTRLLVL.

This clone came up a few times. The genes are TRBV30 and TRBJ1-1; no firm D call. The CDR3 runs 14 residues. Trimming pared 2 bases from V and 0 bases from J, leaving 10 bases between. The germline V gene has CDR1 GTSNPN and CDR2 SVGIG (reference sequence). The CDR3 reads CAWSREFMNTEAFF. The CDR3 DNA is TGTGCCTGGAGTAGGGAGTTCATGAACACTGAAGCTTTCTTT.

The V gene is TRBV18, the J gene TRBJ1-1; 10 nucleotides align to TRBD1. V was clipped by 3 bases and J by 1 base; unmatched bases: 2. Germline V gives CDR1 KGHSH, CDR2 LQKENI. This CDR3 contains 15 residues. CDR3 protein: CASSPRTGGNTEAFF. CDR3 DNA sequence: TGTGCCAGCTCACCTCGGACAGGGGGGAACACTGAAGCTTTCTTT.

J is TRBJ2-7 and V is TRBV28; the match to TRBD2 covers 8 bases. CDR1 MDHEN and CDR2 SYDVKM come from the germline V gene. The length of the CDR3 is 15 residues. The trim removed 3 bases at V and 12 bases at J, leaving 16 bases unmatched. The CDR3 bases are TGTGCCAGCAGTTTTGAGACTAGCGCCCCAAGTGGAGGGTACTTC. Its protein product is CASSFETSAPSGGYF.

This chain links TRBV11-2 with TRBJ2-7; 8 bases map to TRBD2. The CDR3 is 16 amino acids. The J segment lost 3 bases and the V segment lost 2 bases, leaving 9 bases of the junction unmatched. CDR1 and CDR2 (germline): SGHAT, FQNNGV. The CDR3 loop reads CASSLSIGGGHYEQYF. In nucleotides, the CDR3 is TGTGCCAGCAGCTTATCTATCGGGGGGGGCCACTACGAGCAGTACTTC.

The chain employs TRBV5-5 and TRBJ2-1; D ambiguous. Trimming shortened V by 4 bases and J by 0 bases, and 17 bases separated the two germline ends. Germline CDR1 and CDR2: SGHKS and YYEKEE (reference sequence). The CDR3 is 17 residues long. The CDR3: CASSQDLTFSSYNEQFF. The DNA for the CDR3 is TGTGCCAGCAGCCAAGATCTGACCTTCAGCTCCTACAATGAGCAGTTCTTC.

The V gene is TRBV7-3, the J gene TRBJ1-6; D may be TRBD1 (5 bases). CDR1 is SGHTA, CDR2 FQGTGA, per germline. The CDR3 runs 15 residues. V shed 6 bases and J shed 2 bases, with 11 bases lying between them. CDR3 coding DNA: TGTGCCAGCAGTGAAAGGGGAACCTATAATTCACCCCTCCACTTT. Its translation: CASSERGTYNSPLHF.